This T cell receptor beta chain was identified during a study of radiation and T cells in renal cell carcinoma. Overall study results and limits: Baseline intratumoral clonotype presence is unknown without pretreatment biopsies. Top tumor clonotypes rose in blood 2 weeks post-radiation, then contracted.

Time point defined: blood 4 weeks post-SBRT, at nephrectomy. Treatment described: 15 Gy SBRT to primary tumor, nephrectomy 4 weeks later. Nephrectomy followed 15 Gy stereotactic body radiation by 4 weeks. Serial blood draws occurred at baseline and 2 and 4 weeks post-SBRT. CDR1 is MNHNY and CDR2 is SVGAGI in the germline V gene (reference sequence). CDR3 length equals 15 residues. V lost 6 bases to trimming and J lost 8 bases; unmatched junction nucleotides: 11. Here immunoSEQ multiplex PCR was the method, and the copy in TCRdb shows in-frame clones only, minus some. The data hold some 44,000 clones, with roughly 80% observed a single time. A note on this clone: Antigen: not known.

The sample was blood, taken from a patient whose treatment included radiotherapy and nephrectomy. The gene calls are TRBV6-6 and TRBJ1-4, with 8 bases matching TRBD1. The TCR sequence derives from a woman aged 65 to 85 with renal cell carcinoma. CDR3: CASRTPGTGGEKLFF. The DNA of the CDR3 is TGTGCCAGCAGGACCCCCGGGACAGGAGGGGAAAAACTGTTTTTT.